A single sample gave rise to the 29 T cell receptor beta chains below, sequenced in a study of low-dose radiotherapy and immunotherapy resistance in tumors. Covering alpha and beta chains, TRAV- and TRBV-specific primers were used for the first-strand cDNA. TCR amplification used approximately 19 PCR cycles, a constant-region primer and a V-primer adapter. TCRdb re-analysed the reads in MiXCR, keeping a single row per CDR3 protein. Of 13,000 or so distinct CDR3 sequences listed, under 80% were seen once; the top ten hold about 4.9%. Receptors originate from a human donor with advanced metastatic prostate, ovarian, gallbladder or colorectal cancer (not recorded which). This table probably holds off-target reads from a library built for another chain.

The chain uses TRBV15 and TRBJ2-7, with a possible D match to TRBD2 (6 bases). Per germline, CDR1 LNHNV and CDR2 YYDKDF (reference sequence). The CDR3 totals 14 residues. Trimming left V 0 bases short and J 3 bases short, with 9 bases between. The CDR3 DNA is TGTGCCACCAGCAGAGATGGCGGGGTCTACGAGCAGTACTTC. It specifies CATSRDGGVYEQYF.

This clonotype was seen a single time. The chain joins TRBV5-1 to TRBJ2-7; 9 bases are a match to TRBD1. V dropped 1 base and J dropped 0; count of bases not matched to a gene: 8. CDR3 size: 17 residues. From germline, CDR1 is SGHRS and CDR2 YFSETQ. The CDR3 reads CASSLTGGAVVSYEQYF. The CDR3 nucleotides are TGCGCCAGCAGCTTGACAGGGGGCGCGGTGGTCTCCTACGAGCAGTACTTC.

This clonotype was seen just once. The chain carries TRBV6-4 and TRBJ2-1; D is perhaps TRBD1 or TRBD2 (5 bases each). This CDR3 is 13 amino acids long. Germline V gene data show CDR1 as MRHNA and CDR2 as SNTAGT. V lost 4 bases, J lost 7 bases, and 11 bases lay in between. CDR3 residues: CASSVYGGNEQFF. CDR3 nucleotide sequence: TGTGCCAGCAGTGTATATGGGGGTAATGAGCAGTTCTTC.

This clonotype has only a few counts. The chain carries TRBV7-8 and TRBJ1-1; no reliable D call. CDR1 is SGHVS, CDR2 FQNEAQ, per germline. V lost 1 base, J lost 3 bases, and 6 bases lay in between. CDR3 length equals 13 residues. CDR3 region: CASSLDGDTEAFF. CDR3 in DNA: TGTGCCAGCAGCTTAGATGGGGACACTGAAGCTTTCTTT.

CDR3 amino acids: CASSGVWISGNTIYF. The DNA of the CDR3 is TGTGCCAGCAGTGGGGTTTGGATTTCTGGAAACACCATATATTTT. The chain uses TRBV6-1 and TRBJ1-3, with D uncertain. Trimming pared 4 bases from V and 1 base from J, leaving 11 bases between. CDR3 length: 15 amino acids. Germline V gives CDR1 MNHNS, CDR2 SASEGT.

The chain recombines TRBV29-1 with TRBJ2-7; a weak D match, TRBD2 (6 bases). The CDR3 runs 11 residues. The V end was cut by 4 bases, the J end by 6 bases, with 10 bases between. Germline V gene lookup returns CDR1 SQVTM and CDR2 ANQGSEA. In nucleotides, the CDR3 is TGCAGCGTTGTGTTAGCGGCCGAGCAGTACTTC. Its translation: CSVVLAAEQYF.

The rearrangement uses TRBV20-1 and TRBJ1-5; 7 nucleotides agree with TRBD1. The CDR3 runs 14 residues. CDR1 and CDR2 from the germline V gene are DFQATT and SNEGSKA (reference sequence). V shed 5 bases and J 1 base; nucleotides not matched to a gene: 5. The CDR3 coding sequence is TGCAGTGCTGCTGACAGGGAAAGCAATCAGCCCCAGCATTTT. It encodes CSAADRESNQPQHF.

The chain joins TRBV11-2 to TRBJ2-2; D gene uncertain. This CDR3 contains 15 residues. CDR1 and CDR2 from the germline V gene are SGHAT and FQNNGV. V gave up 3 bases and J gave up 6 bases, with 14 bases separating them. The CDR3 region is CASSFSQMTAGELFF. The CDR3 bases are TGTGCCAGCAGCTTCTCTCAGATGACGGCCGGGGAGCTGTTTTTT.

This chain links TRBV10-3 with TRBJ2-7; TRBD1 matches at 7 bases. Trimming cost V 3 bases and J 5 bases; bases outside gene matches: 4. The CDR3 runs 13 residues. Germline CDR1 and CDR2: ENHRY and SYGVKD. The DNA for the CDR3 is TGTGCCATCAGTGACAGGGGGAGCGACGAGCAGTACTTC. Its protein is CAISDRGSDEQYF.

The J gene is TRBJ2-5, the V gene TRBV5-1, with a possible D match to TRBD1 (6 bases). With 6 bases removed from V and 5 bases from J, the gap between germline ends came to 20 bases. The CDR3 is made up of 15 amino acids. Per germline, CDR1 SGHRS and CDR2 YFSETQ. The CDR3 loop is CASTKEMGARETQYF. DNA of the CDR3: TGCGCCAGCACTAAAGAGATGGGGGCGCGGGAGACCCAGTACTTC.

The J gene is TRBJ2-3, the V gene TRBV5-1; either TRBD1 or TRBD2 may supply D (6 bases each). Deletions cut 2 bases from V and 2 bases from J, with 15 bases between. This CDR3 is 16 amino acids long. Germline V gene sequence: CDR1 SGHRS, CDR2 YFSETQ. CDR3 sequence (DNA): TGCGCCAGCAGCTTAGGGGGGCAGGTGGACACAGATACGCAGTATTTT. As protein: CASSLGGQVDTDTQYF.

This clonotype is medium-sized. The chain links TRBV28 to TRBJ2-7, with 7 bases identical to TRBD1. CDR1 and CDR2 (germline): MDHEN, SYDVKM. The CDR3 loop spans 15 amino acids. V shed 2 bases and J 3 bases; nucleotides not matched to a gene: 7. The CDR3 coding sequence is TGTGCCAGCAGTTTACCCGGGACAGAAAGCTACGAGCAGTACTTC. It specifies CASSLPGTESYEQYF.

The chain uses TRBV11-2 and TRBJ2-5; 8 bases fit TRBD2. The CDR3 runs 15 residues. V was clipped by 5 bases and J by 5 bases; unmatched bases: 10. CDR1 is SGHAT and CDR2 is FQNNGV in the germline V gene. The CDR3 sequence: CASSTFAGGGETQYF. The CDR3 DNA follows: TGTGCCAGCAGCACCTTTGCGGGGGGCGGGGAGACCCAGTACTTC.

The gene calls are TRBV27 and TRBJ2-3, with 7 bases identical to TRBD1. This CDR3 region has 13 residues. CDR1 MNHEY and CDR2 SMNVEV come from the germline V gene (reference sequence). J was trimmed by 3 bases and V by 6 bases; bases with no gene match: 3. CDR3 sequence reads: CASSMTGTDTQYF. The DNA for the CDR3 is TGTGCCAGCAGCATGACAGGGACAGATACGCAGTATTTT.

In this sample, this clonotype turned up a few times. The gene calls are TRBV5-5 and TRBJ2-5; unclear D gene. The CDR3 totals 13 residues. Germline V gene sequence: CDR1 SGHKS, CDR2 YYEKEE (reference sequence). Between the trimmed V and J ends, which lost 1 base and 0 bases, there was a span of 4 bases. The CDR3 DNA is TGTGCCAGCAGCTTGCGCGACCAAGAGACCCAGTACTTC. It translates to CASSLRDQETQYF.

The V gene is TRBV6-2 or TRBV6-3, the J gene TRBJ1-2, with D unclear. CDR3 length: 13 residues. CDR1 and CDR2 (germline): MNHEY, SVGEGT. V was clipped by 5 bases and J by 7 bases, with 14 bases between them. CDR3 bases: TGTGCCAGCAGTGAAGGTGACGGCACTGGCTACACCTTC. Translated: CASSEGDGTGYTF.

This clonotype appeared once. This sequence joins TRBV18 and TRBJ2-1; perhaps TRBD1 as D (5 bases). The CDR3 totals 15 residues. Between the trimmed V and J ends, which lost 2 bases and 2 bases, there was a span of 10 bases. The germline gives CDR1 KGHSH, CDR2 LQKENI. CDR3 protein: CASSPSEGAYNEQFF. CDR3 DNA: TGTGCCAGCTCACCAAGCGAAGGGGCCTACAATGAGCAGTTCTTC.

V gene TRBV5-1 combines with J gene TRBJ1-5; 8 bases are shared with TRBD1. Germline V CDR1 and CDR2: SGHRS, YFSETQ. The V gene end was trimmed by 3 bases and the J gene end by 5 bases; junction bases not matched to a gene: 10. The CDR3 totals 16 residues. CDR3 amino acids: CASSSGQGGQDQPQHF. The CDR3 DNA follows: TGCGCCAGCAGCTCAGGACAGGGAGGACAAGATCAGCCCCAGCATTTT.

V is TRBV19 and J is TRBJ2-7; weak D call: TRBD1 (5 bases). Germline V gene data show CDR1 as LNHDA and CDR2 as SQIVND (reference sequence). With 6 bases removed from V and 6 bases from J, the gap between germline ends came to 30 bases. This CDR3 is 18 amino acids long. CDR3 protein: CASRPQGIPGPRLCEQYF. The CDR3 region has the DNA TGTGCCAGTAGACCCCAGGGAATTCCGGGCCCCCGGCTGTGCGAGCAGTACTTC.

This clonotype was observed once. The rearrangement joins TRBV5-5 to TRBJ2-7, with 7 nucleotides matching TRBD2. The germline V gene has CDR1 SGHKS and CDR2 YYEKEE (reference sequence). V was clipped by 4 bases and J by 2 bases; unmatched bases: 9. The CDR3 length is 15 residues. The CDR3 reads CASSMDGGSPYEQYF. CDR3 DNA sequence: TGTGCCAGCAGCATGGACGGGGGGTCCCCCTACGAGCAGTACTTC.

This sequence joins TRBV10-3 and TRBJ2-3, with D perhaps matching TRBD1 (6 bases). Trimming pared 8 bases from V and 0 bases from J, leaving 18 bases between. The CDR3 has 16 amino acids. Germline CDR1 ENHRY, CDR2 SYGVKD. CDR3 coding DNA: TGTGCCATCTCCCCCCACCGGGACACCAGCACAGATACGCAGTATTTT. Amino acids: CAISPHRDTSTDTQYF.

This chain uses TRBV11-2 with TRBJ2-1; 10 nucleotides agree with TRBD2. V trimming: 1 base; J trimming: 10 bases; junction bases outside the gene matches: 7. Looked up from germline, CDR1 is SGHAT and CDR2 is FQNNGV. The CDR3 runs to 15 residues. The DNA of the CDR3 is TGTGCCAGCAGCTTAGGTACTAGCGGGGCCGCGGAGCAGTTCTTC. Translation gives CASSLGTSGAAEQFF.

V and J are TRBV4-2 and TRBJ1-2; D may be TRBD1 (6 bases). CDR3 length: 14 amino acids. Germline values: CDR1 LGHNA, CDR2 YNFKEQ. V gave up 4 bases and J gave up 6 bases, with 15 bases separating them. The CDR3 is CASSRPTGIDGYTF. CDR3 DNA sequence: TGTGCCAGCAGCCGTCCAACAGGGATAGATGGCTACACCTTC.

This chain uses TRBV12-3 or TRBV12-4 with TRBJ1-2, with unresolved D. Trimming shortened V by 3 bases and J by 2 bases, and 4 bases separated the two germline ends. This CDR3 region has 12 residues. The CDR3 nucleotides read TGTGCCAGCAGTTTCAGCAACTATGGCTACACCTTC. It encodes CASSFSNYGYTF.

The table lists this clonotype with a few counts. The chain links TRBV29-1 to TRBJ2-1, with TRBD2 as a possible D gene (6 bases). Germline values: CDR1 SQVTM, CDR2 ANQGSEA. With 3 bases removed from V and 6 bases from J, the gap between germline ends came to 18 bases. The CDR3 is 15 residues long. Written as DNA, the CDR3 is TGCAGCGTTGACCCCCCGGGCGGGGAGGCCAATGAGCAGTTCTTC. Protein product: CSVDPPGGEANEQFF.

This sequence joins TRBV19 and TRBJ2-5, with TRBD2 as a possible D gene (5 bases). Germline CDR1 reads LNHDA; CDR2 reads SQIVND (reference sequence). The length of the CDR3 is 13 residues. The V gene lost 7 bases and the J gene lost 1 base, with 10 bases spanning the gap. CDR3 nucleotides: TGTGCCAGTACCGCCCGGGGCCAAGAGACCCAGTACTTC. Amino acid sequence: CASTARGQETQYF.

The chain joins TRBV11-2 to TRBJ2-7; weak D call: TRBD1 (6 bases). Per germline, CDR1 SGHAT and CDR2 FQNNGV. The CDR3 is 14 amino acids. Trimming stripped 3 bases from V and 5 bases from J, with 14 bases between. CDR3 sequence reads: CASSFSRGIDEQYF. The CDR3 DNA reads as TGTGCCAGCAGCTTTTCCAGGGGAATCGACGAGCAGTACTTC.

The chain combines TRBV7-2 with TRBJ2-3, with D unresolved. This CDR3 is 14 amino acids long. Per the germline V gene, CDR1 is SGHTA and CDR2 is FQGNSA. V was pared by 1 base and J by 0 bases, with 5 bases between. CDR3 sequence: CASSLDKSTDTQYF. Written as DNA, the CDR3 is TGTGCCAGCAGCTTAGATAAGAGCACAGATACGCAGTATTTT.

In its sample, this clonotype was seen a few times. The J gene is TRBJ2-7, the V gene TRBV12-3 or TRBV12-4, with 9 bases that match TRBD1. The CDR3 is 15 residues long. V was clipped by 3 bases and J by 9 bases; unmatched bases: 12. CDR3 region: CASSFRTGAFVWQYF. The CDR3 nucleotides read TGTGCCAGCAGTTTTAGGACAGGGGCTTTTGTTTGGCAGTACTTC.